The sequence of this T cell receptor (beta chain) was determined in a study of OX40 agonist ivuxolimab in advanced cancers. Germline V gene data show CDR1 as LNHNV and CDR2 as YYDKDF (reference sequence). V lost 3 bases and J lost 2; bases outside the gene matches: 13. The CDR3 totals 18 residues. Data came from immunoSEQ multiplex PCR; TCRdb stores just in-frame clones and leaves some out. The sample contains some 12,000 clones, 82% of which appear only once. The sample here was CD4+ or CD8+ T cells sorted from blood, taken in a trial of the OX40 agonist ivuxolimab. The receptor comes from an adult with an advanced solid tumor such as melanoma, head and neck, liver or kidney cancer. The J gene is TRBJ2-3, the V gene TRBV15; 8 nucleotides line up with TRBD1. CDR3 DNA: TGTGCCACCAGCAGCCCCCTCCCCGGGACAGGACACACAGATACGCAGTATTTT. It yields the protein CATSSPLPGTGHTDTQYF.